One sample yielded the 11 T cell receptor beta chains listed below, sequenced in a study of blood T cells in healthy people across ages. Using a J-beta primer mix together with a sample-barcoded 5' primer, a second PCR was run for roughly 7 to 11 cycles. TCRdb recomputed calls from the 5' RACE reads with MiXCR, one row per CDR3 protein. Of roughly 2 million distinct CDR3 sequences in the sample, around 50% were seen once. The specimen was blood. Every receptor here comes from a woman in her forties in good health.

The chain joins TRBV7-2 to TRBJ1-2; no reliable D call. Looked up from germline, CDR1 is SGHTA and CDR2 is FQGNSA. With 4 bases removed from V and 4 bases from J, the gap between germline ends came to 10 bases. The CDR3 runs to 13 residues. The chain's CDR3 is CASSSGRSYGYTF. CDR3 in DNA: TGTGCCAGCAGCTCAGGACGGTCCTATGGCTACACCTTC. The full variable domain, completed using reference TRBV7-2 and TRBJ1-2, is GAGVSQSPSNKVTEKGKDVELRCDPISGHTALYWYRQSLGQGLEFLIYFQGNSAPDKSGLPSDRFSAERTGGSVSTLTIQRTQQEDSAVYLCASSSGRSYGYTFGSGTRLTVV.

The chain uses TRBV5-1 and TRBJ2-6; D tentatively fits TRBD1 or TRBD2 (6 bases each). Germline assignment: CDR1 SGHRS and CDR2 YFSETQ. The CDR3 runs to 17 residues. V shed 5 bases and J shed 3 bases, with 18 bases lying between them. As DNA, the CDR3 is TGCGCCAGCAGGTTGATGGGGGGCGCAGGTGGGGCCAACGTCCTGACTTTC. It is translated as CASRLMGGAGGANVLTF.

This clonotype was detected only a few times. The chain recombines TRBV10-3 with TRBJ1-2; no firm D call. Germline V gene data show CDR1 as ENHRY and CDR2 as SYGVKD. Trimming removed 4 bases from V and 2 bases from J, with 14 bases in between. The CDR3 length is 15 residues. CDR3 sequence (DNA): TGTGCCATCAGTGTTAACCAACCTTCAAACTATGGCTACACCTTC. Its translation is CAISVNQPSNYGYTF.

The chain is built from TRBV20-1 and TRBJ2-3; D call uncertain. With 0 bases removed from V and 2 bases from J, the gap between germline ends came to 12 bases. The CDR3 has 15 amino acids. CDR1 is DFQATT and CDR2 is SNEGSKA in the germline V gene (reference sequence). The CDR3 DNA sequence: TGCAGTGCTAGAGATGTGACCAGCCCCACAGATACGCAGTATTTT. It specifies CSARDVTSPTDTQYF.

This clonotype was counted between two and nine times. The rearrangement uses TRBV7-2 and TRBJ1-2; possibly TRBD1 for D (5 bases). Germline CDR1 is SGHTA and CDR2 is FQGNSA. The CDR3 is 14 amino acids. Trimming removed 4 bases from V and 7 bases from J, with 16 bases in between. The DNA of the CDR3 is TGTGCCAGCAGCTCAGGCATTGGGGGAAGTGGCTACACCTTC. It is translated as CASSSGIGGSGYTF.

This sequence joins TRBV9 and TRBJ1-2; no clear D gene. This CDR3 is built from 8 residues. The germline V and J ends were trimmed by 9 bases and 12 bases, with 9 bases remaining between them. The germline gives CDR1 SGDLS, CDR2 YYNGEE. The CDR3 reads CAIPYDTF. CDR3 DNA: TGTGCCATCCCGTACGACACCTTC.

The rearrangement links TRBV20-1 to TRBJ2-1; D may correspond to TRBD1 or TRBD2 (6 bases each). The CDR3 is 13 residues long. The germline V and J ends were trimmed by 2 bases and 6 bases, with 11 bases remaining between them. CDR1 and CDR2 (germline): DFQATT, SNEGSKA (reference sequence). CDR3 sequence reads: CSARYGGLNEQFF. In DNA form, the CDR3 reads TGCAGTGCTAGATACGGGGGCCTCAATGAGCAGTTCTTC.

This clonotype has just a few counts. This chain joins TRBV12-3 or TRBV12-4 and TRBJ2-5, with 14 bases matching TRBD2. J lost 1 base, V lost 4 bases, and 2 bases had no gene match. This CDR3 has 16 residues. The CDR3 spells CASSWGTSGGQETQYF. In nucleotides, the CDR3 is TGTGCCAGCAGTTGGGGGACTAGCGGGGGCCAAGAGACCCAGTACTTC.

The rearrangement joins TRBV13 to TRBJ2-3, with 9 positions matching TRBD2. From germline, CDR1 is PRHDT and CDR2 FYEKMQ (reference sequence). Losses at the gene ends were 1 base for V and 5 bases for J; bases not matched to a gene: 10. This CDR3 spans 17 amino acids. The CDR3 region is CASSLAGLATSLDTQYF. Written as DNA, the CDR3 is TGTGCCAGCAGCTTAGCCGGACTAGCGACGAGCTTAGATACGCAGTATTTT. The full variable domain, completed using reference TRBV13 and TRBJ2-3, is AAGVIQSPRHLIKEKRETATLKCYPIPRHDTVYWYQQGPGQDPQFLISFYEKMQSDKGSIPDRFSAQQFSDYHSELNMSSLELGDSALYFCASSLAGLATSLDTQYFGPGTRLTVL.

The V and J genes are TRBV6-5 and TRBJ1-1; weak D call: TRBD1 (5 bases). Germline assignment: CDR1 MNHEY and CDR2 SVGAGI. V dropped 0 bases and J dropped 4 bases, with 12 bases sitting between them. The CDR3 is 15 residues long. CDR3: CASSYSEGFGTEAFF. The CDR3, as DNA: TGTGCCAGCAGTTACTCAGAGGGGTTCGGCACTGAAGCTTTCTTT.

The chain recombines TRBV28 with TRBJ2-1; 7 bases line up with TRBD1. Germline assignment: CDR1 MDHEN and CDR2 SYDVKM. CDR3 length: 14 amino acids. With V trimmed by 10 bases and J by 0 bases, 6 bases remained unmatched. CDR3 in amino acids: CATIQGSSYNEQFF. CDR3 bases: TGTGCCACCATACAGGGGAGCTCCTACAATGAGCAGTTCTTC. The full variable domain, rest sourced from reference TRBV28 and TRBJ2-1, is DVKVTQSSRYLVKRTGEKVFLECVQDMDHENMFWYRQDPGLGLRLIYFSYDVKMKEKGDIPEGYSVSREKKERFSLILESASTNQTSMYLCATIQGSSYNEQFFGPGTRLTVL.